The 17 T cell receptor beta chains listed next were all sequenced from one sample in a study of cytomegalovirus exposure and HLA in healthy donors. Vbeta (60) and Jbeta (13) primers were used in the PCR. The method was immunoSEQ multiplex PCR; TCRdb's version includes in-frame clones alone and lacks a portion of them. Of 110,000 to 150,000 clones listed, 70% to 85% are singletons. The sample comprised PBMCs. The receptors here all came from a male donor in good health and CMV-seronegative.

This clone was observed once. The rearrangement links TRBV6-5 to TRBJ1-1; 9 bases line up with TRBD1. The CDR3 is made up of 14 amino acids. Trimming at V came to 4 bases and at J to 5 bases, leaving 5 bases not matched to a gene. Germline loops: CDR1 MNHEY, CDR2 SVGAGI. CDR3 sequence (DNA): TGTGCCAGCAGTTCGTACAGGGGGCAGACTGAAGCTTTCTTT. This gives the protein CASSSYRGQTEAFF.

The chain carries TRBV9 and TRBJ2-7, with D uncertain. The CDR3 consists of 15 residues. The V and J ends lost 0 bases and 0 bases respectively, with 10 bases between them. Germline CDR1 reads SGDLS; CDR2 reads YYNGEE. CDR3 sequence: CASSVAPTSSYEQYF. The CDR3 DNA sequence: TGTGCCAGCAGCGTAGCCCCGACATCCTCCTACGAGCAGTACTTC. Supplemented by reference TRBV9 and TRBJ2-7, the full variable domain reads DSGVTQTPKHLITATGQRVTLRCSPRSGDLSVYWYQQSLDQGLQFLIQYYNGEERAKGNILERFSAQQFPDLHSELNLSSLELGDSALYFCASSVAPTSSYEQYFGPGTRLTVT.

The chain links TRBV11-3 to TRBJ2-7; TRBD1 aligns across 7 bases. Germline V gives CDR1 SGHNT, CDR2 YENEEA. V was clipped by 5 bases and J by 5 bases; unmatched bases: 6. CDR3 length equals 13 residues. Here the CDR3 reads CASSRRQGDEQYF. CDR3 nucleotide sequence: TGTGCCAGCAGCCGACGCCAGGGGGACGAGCAGTACTTC.

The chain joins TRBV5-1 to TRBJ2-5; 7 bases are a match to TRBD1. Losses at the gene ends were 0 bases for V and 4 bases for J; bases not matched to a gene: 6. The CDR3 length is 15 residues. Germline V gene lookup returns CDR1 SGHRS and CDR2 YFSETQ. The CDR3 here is CASSLGWTGIETQYF. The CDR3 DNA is TGCGCCAGCAGCTTGGGGTGGACAGGAATAGAGACCCAGTACTTC.

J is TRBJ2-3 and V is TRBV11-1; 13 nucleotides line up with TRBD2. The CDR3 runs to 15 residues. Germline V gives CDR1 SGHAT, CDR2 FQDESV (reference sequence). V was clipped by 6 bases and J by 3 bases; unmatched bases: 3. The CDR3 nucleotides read TGTGCCAGCAGGGGACTAGCGGGGAAAACAGATACGCAGTATTTT. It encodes CASRGLAGKTDTQYF.

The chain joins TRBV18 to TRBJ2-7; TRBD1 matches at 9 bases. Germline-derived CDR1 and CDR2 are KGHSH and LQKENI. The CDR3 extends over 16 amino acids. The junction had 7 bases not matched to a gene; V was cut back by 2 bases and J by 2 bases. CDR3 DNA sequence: TGTGCCAGCTCACCATTCCGGACAGGGGATGCCTACGAGCAGTACTTC. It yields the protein CASSPFRTGDAYEQYF.

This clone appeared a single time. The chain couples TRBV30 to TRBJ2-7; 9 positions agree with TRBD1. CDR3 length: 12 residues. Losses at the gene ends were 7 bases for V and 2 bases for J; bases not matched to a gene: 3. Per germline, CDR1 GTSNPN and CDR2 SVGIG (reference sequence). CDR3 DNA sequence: TGTGCCTCCGGACAGGGGACCTACGAGCAGTACTTC. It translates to CASGQGTYEQYF.

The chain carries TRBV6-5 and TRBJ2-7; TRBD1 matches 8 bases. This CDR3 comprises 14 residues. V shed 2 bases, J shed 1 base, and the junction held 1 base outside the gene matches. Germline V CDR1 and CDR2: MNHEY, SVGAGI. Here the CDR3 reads CASSYQGASYEQYF. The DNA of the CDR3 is TGTGCCAGCAGTTACCAGGGGGCTTCCTACGAGCAGTACTTC.

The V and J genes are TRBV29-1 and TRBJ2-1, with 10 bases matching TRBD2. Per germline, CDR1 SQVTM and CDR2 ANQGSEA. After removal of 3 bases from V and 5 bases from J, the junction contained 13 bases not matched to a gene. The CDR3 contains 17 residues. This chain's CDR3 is CSVEGLVGSGRNNEQFF. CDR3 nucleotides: TGCAGCGTTGAGGGACTTGTTGGTAGCGGGAGGAACAATGAGCAGTTCTTC.

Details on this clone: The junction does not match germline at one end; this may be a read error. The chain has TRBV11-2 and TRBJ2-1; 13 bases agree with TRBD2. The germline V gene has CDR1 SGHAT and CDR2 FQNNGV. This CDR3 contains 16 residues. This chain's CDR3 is CASSLVIGTSGITSLF. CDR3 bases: TGTGCCAGCAGCTTAGTGATCGGGACTAGCGGGATCACCTCTCTCTTC.

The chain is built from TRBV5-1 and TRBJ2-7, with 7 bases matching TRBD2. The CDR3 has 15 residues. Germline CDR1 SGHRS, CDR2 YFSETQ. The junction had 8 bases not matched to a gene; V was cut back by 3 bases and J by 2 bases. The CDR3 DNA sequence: TGCGCCAGCAGCTATGGGGGGGGACGGACCTACGAGCAGTACTTC. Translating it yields CASSYGGGRTYEQYF.

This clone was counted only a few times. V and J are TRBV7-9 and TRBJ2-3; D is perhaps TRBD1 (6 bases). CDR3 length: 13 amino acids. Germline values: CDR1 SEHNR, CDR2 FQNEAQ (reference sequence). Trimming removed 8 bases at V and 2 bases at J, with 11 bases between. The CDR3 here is CASGQMSTDTQYF. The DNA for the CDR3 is TGTGCCAGCGGACAGATGTCCACAGATACGCAGTATTTT.

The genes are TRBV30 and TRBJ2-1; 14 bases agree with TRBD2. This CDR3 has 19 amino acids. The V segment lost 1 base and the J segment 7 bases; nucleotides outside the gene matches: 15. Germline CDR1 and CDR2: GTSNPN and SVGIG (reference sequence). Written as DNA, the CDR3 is TGTGCCTGGAGTGAACCGGGACTAGCGGGAGTCGGTGCCTTAAATGAGCAGTTCTTC. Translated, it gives CAWSEPGLAGVGALNEQFF.

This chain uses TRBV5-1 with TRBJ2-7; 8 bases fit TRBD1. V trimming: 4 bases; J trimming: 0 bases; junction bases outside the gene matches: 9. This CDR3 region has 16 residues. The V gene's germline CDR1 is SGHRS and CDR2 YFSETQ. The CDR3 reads CASSQIQGGGSYEQYF. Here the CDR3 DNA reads TGCGCCAGCAGCCAAATACAGGGGGGAGGCTCCTACGAGCAGTACTTC.

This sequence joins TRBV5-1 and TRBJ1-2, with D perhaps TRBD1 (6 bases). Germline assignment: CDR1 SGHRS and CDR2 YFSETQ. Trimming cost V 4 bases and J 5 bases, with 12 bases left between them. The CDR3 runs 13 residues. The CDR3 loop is CASSLTGSYGYTF. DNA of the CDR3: TGCGCCAGCAGCCTGACAGGATCGTATGGCTACACCTTC. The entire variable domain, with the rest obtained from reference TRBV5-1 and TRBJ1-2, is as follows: KAGVTQTPRYLIKTRGQQVTLSCSPISGHRSVSWYQQTPGQGLQFLFEYFSETQRNKGNFPGRFSGRQFSNSRSEMNVSTLELGDSALYLCASSLTGSYGYTFGSGTRLTVV.

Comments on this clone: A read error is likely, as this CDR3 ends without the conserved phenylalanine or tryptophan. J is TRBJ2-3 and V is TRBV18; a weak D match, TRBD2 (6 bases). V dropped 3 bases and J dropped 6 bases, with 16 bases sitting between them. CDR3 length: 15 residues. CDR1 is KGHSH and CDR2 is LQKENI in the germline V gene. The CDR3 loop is CASSPGLPRGDTQYL. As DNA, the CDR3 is TGTGCCAGCTCACCCGGACTACCTCGCGGGGATACGCAGTATCTT.

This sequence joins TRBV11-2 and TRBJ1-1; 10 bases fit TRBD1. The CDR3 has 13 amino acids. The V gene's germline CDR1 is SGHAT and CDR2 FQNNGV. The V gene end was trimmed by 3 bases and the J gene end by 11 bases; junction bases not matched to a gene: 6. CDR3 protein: CASSLGDRGTAFF. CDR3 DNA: TGTGCCAGCAGCTTGGGGGACAGGGGAACGGCTTTCTTT.